The 29 T cell receptor beta chains below were found in one sample sequenced in a study of patients and donors after allogeneic stem cell transplantation. Each CDR3 protein is one row after TCRdb ran MiXCR on the RT-PCR reads. The sample holds 84,000 or so distinct CDR3 sequences; 45% to 50% are singletons and the top ten take approximately 60%. The sequenced sample was blood, either unsorted or a sorted T cell fraction (not recorded which). The receptors originated from a human donor who was either an allogeneic HSCT recipient or a stem cell or donor lymphocyte infusion donor (not recorded which). It is not recorded whose cells these are; they may come from a transplant donor.

V gene TRBV4-3 combines with J gene TRBJ2-5, with D unresolved. Trimming pared 0 bases from V and 0 bases from J, leaving 11 bases between. Germline values: CDR1 LGHNA, CDR2 YSLEER. This CDR3 comprises 16 residues. CDR3 sequence: CASSQDRGLYQETQYF. Written as DNA, the CDR3 is TGCGCCAGCAGCCAAGATAGAGGCCTGTACCAAGAGACCCAGTACTTC.

The chain recombines TRBV29-1 with TRBJ2-3, with a possible D match to TRBD1 (5 bases). The CDR3 extends over 15 amino acids. The germline V and J ends were trimmed by 0 bases and 9 bases, with 19 bases remaining between them. Germline-derived CDR1 and CDR2 are SQVTM and ANQGSEA. The CDR3 DNA follows: TGCAGCGTTGAAGATACGACTCGTCAGGGCCCCACGCAGTATTTT. Translating it yields CSVEDTTRQGPTQYF.

This chain links TRBV19 with TRBJ1-1; D is uncertain. Germline V CDR1 and CDR2: LNHDA, SQIVND (reference sequence). This CDR3 contains 11 residues. With 6 bases removed from V and 6 bases from J, the gap between germline ends came to 8 bases. The CDR3 bases are TGTGCCAGTAGCCCTGGACCTGAAGCTTTCTTT. Amino acid sequence: CASSPGPEAFF.

J is TRBJ1-5 and V is TRBV14; D not certain. Deletions cut 3 bases from V and 5 bases from J, with 11 bases between. Germline CDR1 SGHDN, CDR2 FVKESK. This CDR3 spans 14 amino acids. The CDR3 sequence is CASSHRGAHQPQHF. CDR3 nucleotide sequence: TGTGCCAGCAGCCACCGGGGTGCCCATCAGCCCCAGCATTTT.

In this sample, this clonotype is medium-sized (0.01 to 0.1%). CDR3 in DNA: TGTGCCAGCAGTTTCGGAGATACGCAGTATTTT. Amino acids: CASSFGDTQYF. V usage is TRBV6-5 and J usage is TRBJ2-3; D is uncertain. Germline V lookup: CDR1 MNHEY, CDR2 SVGAGI. This CDR3 is 11 amino acids long. V dropped 4 bases and J dropped 5 bases, with 4 bases sitting between them.

The rearrangement links TRBV5-1 to TRBJ1-5; 7 nucleotides align to TRBD1. With V trimmed by 4 bases and J by 0 bases, 10 bases remained unmatched. This CDR3 region has 17 residues. Germline lookup yields CDR1 SGHRS and CDR2 YFSETQ. In DNA form, the CDR3 reads TGCGCCAGCAGCCCGGGACAGATATTTTATAGCAATCAGCCCCAGCATTTT. Encoded protein: CASSPGQIFYSNQPQHF.

This chain links TRBV6-5 with TRBJ1-5; 7 bases are shared with TRBD1. The CDR3 covers 14 residues. Losses at the gene ends were 6 bases for V and 6 bases for J; bases not matched to a gene: 8. CDR1 is MNHEY, CDR2 SVGAGI, per germline. DNA for the CDR3: TGTGCCAGCAGGACTTCAGGGGGAGGTCAGCCCCAGCATTTT. It specifies CASRTSGGGQPQHF.

The chain recombines TRBV11-2 with TRBJ1-3, with TRBD1 matching 7 bases. This CDR3 spans 13 amino acids. The ends lost 8 bases at V and 4 bases at J; junction bases unmatched: 5. CDR1 and CDR2 from the germline V gene are SGHAT and FQNNGV. The CDR3 DNA follows: TGTGCCAGCCATACAGGGGCGGGAAACACCATATATTTT. It is translated as CASHTGAGNTIYF.

V and J are TRBV9 and TRBJ2-1; 8 nucleotides align to TRBD2. The CDR3 is 18 residues long. Trimming took 4 bases from V and 4 from J; bases not matched to a gene: 16. Germline CDR1 and CDR2: SGDLS and YYNGEE. The CDR3 loop reads CASSLRLGAGGLYNEQFF. The CDR3 nucleotides are TGTGCCAGCAGCCTCCGCCTAGGGGCGGGAGGCCTTTACAATGAGCAGTTCTTC.

This clonotype was counted once. The J gene is TRBJ1-1, the V gene TRBV20-1; D call uncertain. The germline V gene encodes CDR1 DFQATT and CDR2 SNEGSKA (reference sequence). Trimming pared 6 bases from V and 5 bases from J, leaving 10 bases between. There are 11 residues in the CDR3. Written as DNA, the CDR3 is TGCAGTGCCCCCTCGGGAACTGAAGCTTTCTTT. This gives the protein CSAPSGTEAFF.

The rearrangement uses TRBV12-3 or TRBV12-4 and TRBJ1-1; D is undetermined. This CDR3 spans 14 amino acids. The V gene lost 5 bases and the J gene lost 1 base, with 11 bases spanning the gap. The CDR3 coding sequence is TGTGCCAGCAGTAGGTCCTCCGGGAACACTGAAGCTTTCTTT. Protein product: CASSRSSGNTEAFF.

This clonotype has just a few counts. The rearrangement uses TRBV7-2 and TRBJ1-4; D unresolved. Trimming removed 1 base from V and 0 bases from J, with 9 bases in between. This CDR3 has 16 residues. CDR1 is SGHTA and CDR2 is FQGNSA in the germline V gene. The CDR3 bases are TGTGCCAGCAGCTTAGGCATCGGTGCAACTAATGAAAAACTGTTTTTT. Translating it yields CASSLGIGATNEKLFF.

This clonotype was seen a handful of times. V is TRBV6-5 and J is TRBJ1-4; 11 positions match TRBD1. Germline V CDR1 and CDR2: MNHEY, SVGAGI. Germline trimming cut 5 bases from V and 7 bases from J; bases unmatched to any gene: 12. This CDR3 has 17 amino acids. Written as DNA, the CDR3 is TGTGCCAGCAGTCCGGGGACAGGGGGACTTGAGGGTGAAAAACTGTTTTTT. Its translation: CASSPGTGGLEGEKLFF.

The V and J genes are TRBV6-6 and TRBJ1-5; the D gene is possibly TRBD1 (5 bases). The CDR3 sequence is 15 residues long. V was clipped by 0 bases and J by 5 bases, with 11 bases between them. Germline CDR1 reads MNHNY; CDR2 reads SVGAGI (reference sequence). CDR3 region: CASSYSTGGDQPQHF. The CDR3, as DNA: TGTGCCAGCAGTTACTCGACTGGAGGGGATCAGCCCCAGCATTTT.

The chain uses TRBV28 and TRBJ1-1, with no clear D. The CDR3 spans 14 residues. Trimming pared 6 bases from V and 0 bases from J, leaving 11 bases between. Germline lookup yields CDR1 MDHEN and CDR2 SYDVKM. The CDR3 sequence: CASRRKLMNTEAFF. CDR3 nucleotide sequence: TGTGCCAGCAGACGGAAGTTGATGAACACTGAAGCTTTCTTT.

The chain combines TRBV10-3 with TRBJ2-7; 9 bases map to TRBD2. Germline trimming cut 3 bases from V and 3 bases from J; bases unmatched to any gene: 9. Germline V lookup: CDR1 ENHRY, CDR2 SYGVKD. The CDR3 loop spans 16 amino acids. Here the CDR3 reads CAISDPRTSARYEQYF. CDR3 sequence (DNA): TGTGCCATCAGTGATCCGCGGACTAGCGCCCGCTACGAGCAGTACTTC.

This chain uses TRBV5-1 with TRBJ1-6; D unclear. The CDR3 extends over 15 amino acids. Germline-derived CDR1 and CDR2 are SGHRS and YFSETQ. V lost 2 bases to trimming and J lost 0 bases, with 6 bases between them. The CDR3 loop is CASSFQRSYNSPLHF. The CDR3, as DNA: TGCGCCAGCAGCTTCCAACGCTCCTATAATTCACCCCTCCACTTT.

This clonotype was detected only once. The CDR3 reads CASSLEGPSSYEQYF. The CDR3 coding sequence is TGTGCCAGCAGTTTAGAGGGTCCGAGCTCCTACGAGCAGTACTTC. This sequence joins TRBV27 and TRBJ2-7; the D gene is possibly TRBD2 (5 bases). CDR3 length equals 15 residues. Germline V CDR1 and CDR2: MNHEY, SMNVEV (reference sequence). V gave up 2 bases and J gave up 0 bases, with 11 bases separating them.

This clonotype was seen a handful of times. V gene TRBV4-2 combines with J gene TRBJ1-3; D perhaps matches TRBD1 (5 bases). Germline values: CDR1 LGHNA, CDR2 YNFKEQ. This CDR3 comprises 16 residues. The V gene lost 4 bases and the J gene lost 0 bases, with 13 bases spanning the gap. The CDR3 sequence is CASSPRTRTSGNTIYF. The DNA of the CDR3 is TGTGCCAGCAGCCCAAGGACACGGACCTCTGGAAACACCATATATTTT.

The chain employs TRBV7-2 and TRBJ1-1; D perhaps matches TRBD1 (6 bases). Germline loops: CDR1 SGHTA, CDR2 FQGNSA. V lost 1 base, J lost 6 bases, and 12 bases lay in between. The CDR3 runs to 14 residues. This chain's CDR3 is CASSLDLQGPEAFF. The CDR3 region has the DNA TGTGCCAGCAGCTTAGACCTACAGGGCCCTGAAGCTTTCTTT.

This chain links TRBV25-1 with TRBJ2-5; no reliable D call. This CDR3 has 13 amino acids. CDR1 is MGHDK and CDR2 is SYGVNS in the germline V gene. The ends were cut back, 1 base at V and 4 bases at J, with 7 bases in the middle. CDR3 nucleotides: TGTGCCAGCAGTGAATGGGGTGGAGAGACCCAGTACTTC. It specifies CASSEWGGETQYF.

CDR3: CASSYSGWRTYEQYF. The CDR3 DNA reads as TGTGCCAGCAGTTACTCGGGCTGGCGTACCTACGAGCAGTACTTC. The chain has TRBV6-2 or TRBV6-3 and TRBJ2-7, with D unresolved. Germline CDR1 and CDR2: MNHEY and SVGEGT. Trimming removed 0 bases at V and 2 bases at J, with 11 bases between. The CDR3 is 15 amino acids.

The CDR3 nucleotides are TGTGCCAGCAGTTATGACAGCATGAACACTGAAGCTTTCTTT. This codes for CASSYDSMNTEAFF. This sequence joins TRBV6-5 and TRBJ1-1, with TRBD1 as a possible D gene (5 bases). Trimming removed 3 bases from V and 0 bases from J, with 8 bases in between. This CDR3 has 14 residues. Germline-derived CDR1 and CDR2 are MNHEY and SVGAGI.

This clonotype was observed a few times. The chain has TRBV7-9 and TRBJ1-2; D is ambiguous. The CDR3 loop spans 15 amino acids. Trimming removed 7 bases from V and 6 bases from J, with 21 bases in between. Germline CDR1 is SEHNR and CDR2 is FQNEAQ (reference sequence). The CDR3 sequence is CASTNRISIMDGYTF. The DNA of the CDR3 is TGTGCCAGCACCAACAGAATTTCAATTATGGATGGCTACACCTTC.

The gene calls are TRBV12-3 or TRBV12-4 and TRBJ1-1; unclear D gene. Between the trimmed V and J ends, which lost 1 base and 7 bases, there was a span of 10 bases. The CDR3 contains 13 residues. This CDR3 is CASSLEAVHEAFF. CDR3 sequence (DNA): TGTGCCAGCAGTTTAGAGGCAGTTCATGAAGCTTTCTTT.

This chain joins TRBV7-9 and TRBJ1-1; a weak D match, TRBD1 (6 bases). In germline, CDR1 is SEHNR, CDR2 FQNEAQ (reference sequence). The CDR3 sequence is 15 residues long. Trimming took 4 bases from V and 0 from J, leaving 12 bases between them. The chain's CDR3 is CASSSNREMNTEAFF. The CDR3, as DNA: TGTGCCAGCAGCTCTAACAGGGAAATGAACACTGAAGCTTTCTTT.

V is TRBV10-3 and J is TRBJ1-2; D is ambiguous. Germline-derived CDR1 and CDR2 are ENHRY and SYGVKD. The CDR3 loop spans 12 amino acids. V dropped 2 bases and J dropped 3 bases, with 4 bases sitting between them. CDR3 residues: CAISEPDYGYTF. In DNA form, the CDR3 reads TGTGCCATCAGTGAGCCGGACTATGGCTACACCTTC.

This chain uses TRBV5-1 with TRBJ1-1, with a weak D call TRBD1 (5 bases). The CDR3 runs 15 residues. The germline V gene has CDR1 SGHRS and CDR2 YFSETQ. Between the trimmed V and J ends, which lost 0 bases and 2 bases, there was a span of 11 bases. CDR3 nucleotides: TGCGCCAGCAGCTTGGAAACAGGTCTCAACACTGAAGCTTTCTTT. It translates to CASSLETGLNTEAFF.

V is TRBV12-3 or TRBV12-4 and J is TRBJ2-7, with 9 bases matching TRBD2. V lost 4 bases and J lost 7; bases outside the gene matches: 8. The CDR3 has 14 residues. The CDR3 here is CASSWTSDSLEQYF. The CDR3 nucleotides read TGTGCCAGCAGTTGGACTAGCGACTCTCTGGAGCAGTACTTC.